This TCR beta chain was captured by sequencing in a study of shared clonotypes between healthy human individuals. Study-wide results and caveats: Expectations were that clonotype sharing among donors would be affected by sequencing depth.

This clone has just one count. Its antigen is unknown. Methods used by the authors: ImmunoSEQ junction-only sequences lacked quality scores, so their filtering differed. Profiling relied on immunoSEQ multiplex PCR, and the TCRdb table lists in-frame clones only, not all of them. V and J calls and clone size are given by that table; D and trimming were obtained from the DNA. The profile shows approximately 2,300,000 clones, just under 95% of them singletons. V was clipped by 5 bases and J by 0 bases, with 13 bases between them. The CDR3 length is 15 residues. Germline V gene data show CDR1 as MNHEY and CDR2 as SMNVEV (reference sequence).

The sample taken for sequencing was naive CD4+ T cells from PBMCs. Noted subset: CD45RA+ positively selected. This receptor was obtained from a man aged 18 to 30 in good health. Some clones in this sample may be carry-over from other donors' samples. J is TRBJ1-1 and V is TRBV27; perhaps TRBD1 as D (6 bases). This CDR3 reads CASSVPQGLNTEAFF. As DNA, the CDR3 is TGTGCCAGCAGTGTACCACAGGGATTGAACACTGAAGCTTTCTTT.